This is a list of T cell receptor beta chains from one sample in a study of T cells in Graves' hyperthyroidism and ophthalmopathy. Via MiXCR, TCRdb re-called the multiplex PCR reads, giving one row per CDR3 protein. The table shows 500,000 to 550,000 distinct CDR3 sequences, with roughly 20% occurring only once. The source material was blood. Every receptor here comes from a man aged 18 to 29 with Graves' hyperthyroidism. Both conserved end residues are part of each CDR3. The order of the fields is CDR3 protein, CDR3 DNA, J gene, V gene, clone size, CDR3 length, D gene. D genes are given only for firm matches. Clone size, where shown, is once, few, many, or a class for clones that have expanded.

CASSQAGTRETQYF	TGCGCCAGCAGCCAAGCGGGGACCCGGGAGACCCAGTACTTC	TRBJ2-5	TRBV4-1	few	14	.
CSAIGTANPYEQYF	TGCAGTGCGATCGGGACCGCTAACCCCTACGAGCAGTACTTC	TRBJ2-7	TRBV20-1	.	14	.
CASSLDGALGSGNTIYF	TGCGCCAGCAGCTTGGACGGGGCTCTGGGGAGCGGAAACACCATATATTTT	TRBJ1-3	TRBV5-1	few	17	.
CASSYTYRGDSNQPQHF	TGTGCCAGCAGTTACACTTACAGGGGGGATAGCAATCAGCCCCAGCATTTT	TRBJ1-5	TRBV28	many	17	TRBD1
CASSASGASGANVLTF	TGTGCCAGCAGTGCGTCAGGTGCTTCTGGGGCCAACGTCCTGACTTTC	TRBJ2-6	TRBV27	many	16	.
CASTGQGPHGYTF	TGTGCCAGCACGGGACAGGGACCCCATGGCTACACCTTC	TRBJ1-2	TRBV27	.	13	TRBD1
CASSSRPHSNQPQHF	TGTGCCAGCAGTTCCCGCCCTCATAGCAATCAGCCCCAGCATTTT	TRBJ1-5	TRBV12-3/TRBV12-4	many	15	.
CASNKAQGAPGELFF	TGTGCCAGTAATAAGGCGCAGGGGGCCCCCGGGGAGCTGTTTTTT	TRBJ2-2	TRBV19	few	15	TRBD1
CSAYLAGGRYEQYF	TGCAGTGCGTATTTAGCGGGGGGTCGCTACGAGCAGTACTTC	TRBJ2-7	TRBV20-1	many	14	TRBD2
CASSAPGQVYGYTF	TGTGCCAGCAGCGCCCCGGGACAGGTCTATGGCTACACCTTC	TRBJ1-2	TRBV9	many	14	TRBD1
CASSHPEPGLDTDTQYF	TGTGCCAGCAGCCATCCTGAACCGGGACTAGACACAGATACGCAGTATTTT	TRBJ2-3	TRBV4-2	.	17	TRBD2
CASSPQGRSQPQHF	TGTGCCAGCAGCCCCCAGGGTAGGAGTCAGCCCCAGCATTTT	TRBJ1-5	TRBV12-3/TRBV12-4	.	14	.
CASCGLLGYGYTF	TGTGCCAGTTGCGGCTTATTGGGCTATGGCTACACCTTC	TRBJ1-2	TRBV19	few	13	.
CASSFLPGRGNTEAFF	TGTGCCAGCAGTTTCCTGCCAGGGAGAGGGAACACTGAAGCTTTCTTT	TRBJ1-1	TRBV12-3/TRBV12-4	many	16	.
CASSFSGQSAGYTF	TGTGCCAGCAGTTTCTCGGGTCAGTCGGCTGGCTACACCTTC	TRBJ1-2	TRBV28	many	14	.
CASRHTRGTEAFF	TGTGCCAGCAGACACACAAGGGGCACTGAAGCTTTCTTT	TRBJ1-1	TRBV11-2	many	13	.
CASTPGGELFF	TGTGCCTCAACCCCGGGCGGGGAGCTGTTTTTT	TRBJ2-2	TRBV12-3/TRBV12-4	many	11	.
CASSEGGSGYEQYF	TGTGCCAGCAGTGAAGGGGGCTCGGGCTACGAGCAGTACTTC	TRBJ2-7	TRBV2	many	14	.
CASSLVDPVWETQYF	TGCGCCAGCAGCTTGGTTGATCCCGTTTGGGAGACCCAGTACTTC	TRBJ2-5	TRBV5-1	many	15	.
CASSLRQGATGYTF	TGTGCCAGCAGTTTGCGGCAGGGGGCAACGGGCTACACCTTC	TRBJ1-2	TRBV28	many	14	TRBD1
CSAPTGGLEQYF	TGCAGTGCCCCGACAGGGGGGCTCGAGCAGTACTTC	TRBJ2-7	TRBV20-1	many	12	TRBD1
CASSFEQGYEQYF	TGTGCCAGCAGTTTCGAACAGGGTTACGAGCAGTACTTC	TRBJ2-7	TRBV12-3/TRBV12-4	.	13	.
CASSQPGGTEAFF	TGTGCCAGCAGCCAACCAGGTGGCACTGAAGCTTTCTTT	TRBJ1-1	TRBV12-3/TRBV12-4	.	13	.
CASSSRIFNTEAFF	TGTGCCAGCAGTTCGCGGATCTTTAACACTGAAGCTTTCTTT	TRBJ1-1	TRBV27	many	14	.
CASSLEGGGGEQYF	TGTGCCAGCAGCCTGGAGGGGGGAGGAGGCGAGCAGTACTTC	TRBJ2-7	TRBV7-2	many	14	.
CSARAEGANTEAFF	TGCAGTGCTAGAGCGGAGGGGGCGAACACTGAAGCTTTCTTT	TRBJ1-1	TRBV20-1	.	14	TRBD1
CSAHRTGSTGELFF	TGCAGTGCCCACCGGACAGGGTCCACCGGGGAGCTGTTTTTT	TRBJ2-2	TRBV20-1	.	14	TRBD1
CASIGLDQKGSETQYF	TGTGCCAGCATAGGACTCGACCAAAAAGGAAGCGAGACCCAGTACTTC	TRBJ2-5	TRBV6-2/TRBV6-3	.	16	.
CAIPSDTLYGYTF	TGTGCCATCCCCTCAGACACCCTTTATGGCTACACCTTC	TRBJ1-2	TRBV6-1	.	13	.
CASSGPGGNTGELFF	TGTGCCAGCAGTGGTCCGGGGGGGAACACCGGGGAGCTGTTTTTT	TRBJ2-2	TRBV25-1	many	15	TRBD2
CASSTTPKGEQYF	TGTGCCAGCAGTACCACCCCAAAGGGTGAGCAGTACTTC	TRBJ2-7	TRBV28	many	13	.
CASSPRLTGYDGYTF	TGTGCCAGCAGCCCACGACTGACAGGGTACGATGGCTACACCTTC	TRBJ1-2	TRBV13	many	15	TRBD1
CASSFLGEGYTF	TGTGCCAGCAGCTTCCTCGGGGAAGGCTACACCTTC	TRBJ1-2	TRBV7-9	many	12	.
CASSFTRVEQYF	TGTGCCAGCAGCTTTACGAGGGTCGAGCAGTACTTC	TRBJ2-7	TRBV11-2	many	12	.
CASSFDLGRGNIQYF	TGTGCCAGCAGCTTTGACTTGGGGCGAGGGAACATTCAGTACTTC	TRBJ2-4	TRBV5-5	.	15	.
CASSSVQSYEQYF	TGTGCCAGCAGCTCCGTCCAGAGTTACGAGCAGTACTTC	TRBJ2-7	TRBV28	many	13	.
CASSEKRGQETQYF	TGCGCCAGCAGTGAGAAGCGGGGGCAAGAGACCCAGTACTTC	TRBJ2-5	TRBV10-1	many	14	TRBD2
CASARPYSYEQYF	TGTGCCAGCGCGAGACCCTACTCCTACGAGCAGTACTTC	TRBJ2-7	TRBV6-1	.	13	.
CASSTGGRVTEAFF	TGCGCCAGCAGCACAGGGGGCAGGGTCACTGAAGCTTTCTTT	TRBJ1-1	TRBV5-1	.	14	TRBD1
CASSSGTGNVYEQYF	TGTGCCAGCAGCTCGGGGACAGGGAATGTCTACGAGCAGTACTTC	TRBJ2-7	TRBV9	many	15	TRBD1
CASSLFASGVETQYF	TGTGCCAGCAGTTTGTTCGCTAGCGGGGTTGAGACCCAGTACTTC	TRBJ2-5	TRBV12-3/TRBV12-4	many	15	TRBD2
CASRGLAETYEQYF	TGTGCCAGCAGGGGACTAGCGGAGACCTACGAGCAGTACTTC	TRBJ2-7	TRBV28	few	14	TRBD2
CASSLAVLYGYTF	TGTGCCAGCAGTTTAGCTGTGCTCTATGGCTACACCTTC	TRBJ1-2	TRBV12-3/TRBV12-4	.	13	.
CASSLVKGTGDPFYYEQYF	TGTGCCAGCAGTTTAGTCAAAGGGACAGGGGACCCCTTTTATTACGAGCAGTACTTC	TRBJ2-7	TRBV28	.	19	TRBD1
CACKGPGGAFF	TGTGCCTGCAAAGGGCCCGGGGGAGCTTTCTTT	TRBJ1-1	TRBV12-3/TRBV12-4	many	11	.